The entry below describes one T cell receptor beta chain. This sample was included in a study of blood T cell repertoires in COVID-19. Membership in each cohort depended on participant-reported clinical history. Some clones are missing from TCRdb's copy, which holds only in-frame ones; the method was immunoSEQ multiplex PCR. The sample gives 360,000 or so clones, just under 90% of which show up once; about 1.7% is in the top ten. CDR1 MNHEY and CDR2 SMNVEV come from the germline V gene (reference sequence). V lost 4 bases, J lost 6 bases, and 21 bases lay in between. This CDR3 comprises 17 residues. The source is a woman aged 25 to 39 who had recovered from COVID-19. The chain is built from TRBV27 and TRBJ1-4, with D unclear. The sample taken for sequencing was PBMCs or T cells enriched from blood (not recorded which). The CDR3 reads CASSCGTREKEDEKLFF. The CDR3 DNA reads as TGTGCCAGCAGTTGCGGAACCCGGGAAAAGGAGGATGAAAAACTGTTTTTT.